This T cell receptor (beta chain) was observed in a study of post-analysis software for immune sequencing data. Study-level results: A handful of TRBV segments appeared more often in patients than in controls, and TRBV5-6, TRBV5-1 and TRBV20-1 were among these.

The length of the CDR3 is 16 residues. Germline values: CDR1 DFQATT, CDR2 SNEGSKA (reference sequence). The V and J ends lost 1 base and 0 bases, in that order; junction bases with no gene match: 8. Built from TCR beta cDNA, the libraries had unique molecular identifiers in them. TCRdb re-called the PCR reads through MiXCR, storing one row per CDR3 protein. The data contain under 900,000 distinct CDR3 sequences, approximately 57% of them singletons. With regard to this clonotype: Its antigen is not known.

The chain recombines TRBV20-1 with TRBJ1-2; TRBD1 matches 7 bases. The specimen was blood. The clonotype was recovered from a girl aged 10-17 years with multiple sclerosis. Here the CDR3 reads CSARAKDRVANYGYTF. CDR3 bases: TGCAGTGCTAGAGCAAAAGACAGGGTCGCTAACTATGGCTACACCTTC.